This record looks at one T cell receptor beta chain sequence and its context. The data were obtained in a study of cytomegalovirus exposure and HLA in healthy donors. Sequencing was performed with immunoSEQ multiplex PCR; in TCRdb, only in-frame clones are kept and a portion is missing. The sample shows just under 75,000 clones, just under 95% of them seen only once. Trimming stripped 4 bases from V and 3 bases from J, with 15 bases between. The germline V gene has CDR1 KGHSH and CDR2 LQKENI. The CDR3 runs to 15 residues. The rearrangement joins TRBV18 to TRBJ1-1, with a possible D match to TRBD1 (5 bases). Specimen: PBMCs. The TCR originated in a woman aged 18-35 years in good health and CMV-seropositive. DNA for the CDR3: TGTGCCAGCTCACGGCGGGACGGTATTGACACTGAAGCTTTCTTT. It codes for CASSRRDGIDTEAFF.